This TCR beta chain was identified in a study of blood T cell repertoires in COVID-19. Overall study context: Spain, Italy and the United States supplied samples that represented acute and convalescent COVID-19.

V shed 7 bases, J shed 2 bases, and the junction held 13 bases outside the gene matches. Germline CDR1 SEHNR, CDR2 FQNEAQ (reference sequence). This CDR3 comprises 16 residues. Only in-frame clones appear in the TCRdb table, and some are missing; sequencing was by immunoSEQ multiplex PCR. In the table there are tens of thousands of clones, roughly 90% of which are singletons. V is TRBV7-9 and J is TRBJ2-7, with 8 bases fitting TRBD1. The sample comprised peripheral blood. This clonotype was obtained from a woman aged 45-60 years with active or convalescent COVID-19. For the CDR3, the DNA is TGTGCCAGCACTCCGGCCGGGACAGGACCAGCCTACGAGCAGTACTTC. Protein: CASTPAGTGPAYEQYF.